Below, one T cell receptor beta chain is given with its context. Some clones are missing from TCRdb's copy, which holds only in-frame ones; the method was immunoSEQ multiplex PCR. The sample has 200,000 to 250,000 clones, approximately 86% seen once; the top ten hold just over 3%. These data are taken from a study of blood T cell repertoires in COVID-19. The wider study: Acute and convalescent COVID-19 specimens originated in the United States, Italy and Spain.

Trimming left V 5 bases short and J 0 bases short, with 13 bases between. CDR3 size: 16 residues. Per the germline V gene, CDR1 is SEHNR and CDR2 is FQNEAQ (reference sequence). J is TRBJ1-4 and V is TRBV7-9; D unresolved. Sequenced material: peripheral blood. This sequence was found in a young woman who had recovered from COVID-19. CDR3 amino acids: CASSPPLQTTNEKLFF. The CDR3 nucleotides are TGTGCCAGCAGCCCCCCCTTACAGACAACTAATGAAAAACTGTTTTTT.